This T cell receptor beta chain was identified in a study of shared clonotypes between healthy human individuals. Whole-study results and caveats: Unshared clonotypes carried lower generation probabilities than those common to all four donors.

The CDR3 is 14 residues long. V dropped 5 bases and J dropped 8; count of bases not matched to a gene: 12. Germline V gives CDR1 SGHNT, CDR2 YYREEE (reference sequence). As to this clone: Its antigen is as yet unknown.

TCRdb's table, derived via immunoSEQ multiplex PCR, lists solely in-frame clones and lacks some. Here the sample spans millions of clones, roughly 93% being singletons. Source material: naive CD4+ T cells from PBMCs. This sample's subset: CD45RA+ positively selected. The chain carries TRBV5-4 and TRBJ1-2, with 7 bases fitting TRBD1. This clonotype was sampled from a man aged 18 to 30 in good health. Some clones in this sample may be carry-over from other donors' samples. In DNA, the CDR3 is TGTGCCAGCAGAGCAACAACAGGGGCTCGGGGCTACACCTTC. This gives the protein CASRATTGARGYTF.